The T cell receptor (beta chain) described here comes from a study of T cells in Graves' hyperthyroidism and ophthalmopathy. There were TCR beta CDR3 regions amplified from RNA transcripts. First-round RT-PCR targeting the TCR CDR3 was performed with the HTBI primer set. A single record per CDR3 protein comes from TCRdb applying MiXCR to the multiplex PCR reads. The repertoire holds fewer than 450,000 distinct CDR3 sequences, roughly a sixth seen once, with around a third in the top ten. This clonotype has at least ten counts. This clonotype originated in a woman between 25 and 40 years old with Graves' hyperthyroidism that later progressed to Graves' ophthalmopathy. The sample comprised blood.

The CDR3 sequence is CASSLGVSFFYNEQFF. Written as DNA, the CDR3 is TGTGCCAGCAGCTTAGGGGTTTCCTTCTTTTACAATGAGCAGTTCTTC. This chain joins TRBV7-2 and TRBJ2-1; D gene uncertain. Germline assignment: CDR1 SGHTA and CDR2 FQGNSA. CDR3 length: 16 amino acids. The ends were cut back, 1 base at V and 4 bases at J, with 14 bases in the middle.